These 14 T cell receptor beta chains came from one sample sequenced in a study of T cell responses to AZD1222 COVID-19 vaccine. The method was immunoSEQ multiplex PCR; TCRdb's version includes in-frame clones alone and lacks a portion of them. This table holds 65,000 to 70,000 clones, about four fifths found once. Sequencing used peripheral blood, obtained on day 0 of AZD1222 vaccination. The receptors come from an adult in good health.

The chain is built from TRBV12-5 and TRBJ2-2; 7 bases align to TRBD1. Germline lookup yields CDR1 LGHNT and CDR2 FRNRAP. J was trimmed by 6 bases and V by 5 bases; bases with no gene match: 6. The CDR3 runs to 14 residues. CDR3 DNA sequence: TGTGCTAGTGGTATCATGACAGGGTCCGGGGAGCTGTTTTTT. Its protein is CASGIMTGSGELFF.

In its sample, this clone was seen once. In DNA form, the CDR3 reads TGCGCCAGCAGCCAAGATGAGATGAACACTGAAGCTTTCTTT. Translating gives CASSQDEMNTEAFF. J is TRBJ1-1 and V is TRBV4-3; D unresolved. From germline, CDR1 is LGHNA and CDR2 YSLEER. The ends were cut back, 0 bases at V and 0 bases at J, with 5 bases in the middle. The CDR3 sequence is 14 residues long.

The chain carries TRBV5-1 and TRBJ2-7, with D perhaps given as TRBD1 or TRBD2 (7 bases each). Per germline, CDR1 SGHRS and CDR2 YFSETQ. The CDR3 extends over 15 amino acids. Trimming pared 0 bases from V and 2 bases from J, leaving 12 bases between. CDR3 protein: CASSLVSGGAYEQYF. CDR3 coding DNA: TGCGCCAGCAGCTTGGTTTCAGGGGGGGCCTACGAGCAGTACTTC.

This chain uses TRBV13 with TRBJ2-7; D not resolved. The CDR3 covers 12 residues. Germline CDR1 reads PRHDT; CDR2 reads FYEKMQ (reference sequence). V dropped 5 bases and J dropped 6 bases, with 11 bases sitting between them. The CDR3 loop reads CASSHGPGEQYF. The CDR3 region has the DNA TGTGCCAGCAGCCATGGGCCGGGCGAGCAGTACTTC.

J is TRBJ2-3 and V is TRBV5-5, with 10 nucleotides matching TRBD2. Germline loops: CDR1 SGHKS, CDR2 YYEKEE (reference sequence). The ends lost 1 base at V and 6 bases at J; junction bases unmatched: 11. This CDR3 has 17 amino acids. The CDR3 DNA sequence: TGTGCCAGCAGCTTGCAGGCTCTAGCGGGGGCTGGGGATACGCAGTATTTT. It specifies CASSLQALAGAGDTQYF.

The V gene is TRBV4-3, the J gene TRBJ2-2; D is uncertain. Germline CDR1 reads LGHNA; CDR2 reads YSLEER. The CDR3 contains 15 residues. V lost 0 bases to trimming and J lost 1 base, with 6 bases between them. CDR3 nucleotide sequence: TGCGCCAGCAGCCAAGAACTGGGGAACACCGGGGAGCTGTTTTTT. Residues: CASSQELGNTGELFF.

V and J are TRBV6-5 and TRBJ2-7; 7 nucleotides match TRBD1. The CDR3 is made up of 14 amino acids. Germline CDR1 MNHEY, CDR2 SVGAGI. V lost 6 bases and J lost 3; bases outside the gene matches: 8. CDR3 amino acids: CASRQRGRGYEQYF. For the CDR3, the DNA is TGTGCCAGCAGGCAGAGGGGGCGCGGCTACGAGCAGTACTTC.

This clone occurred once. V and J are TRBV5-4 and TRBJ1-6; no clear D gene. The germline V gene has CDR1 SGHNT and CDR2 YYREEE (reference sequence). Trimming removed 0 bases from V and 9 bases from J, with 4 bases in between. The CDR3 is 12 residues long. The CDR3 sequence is CASSLDVSPLHF. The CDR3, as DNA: TGTGCCAGCAGCTTGGATGTTTCACCCCTCCACTTT.

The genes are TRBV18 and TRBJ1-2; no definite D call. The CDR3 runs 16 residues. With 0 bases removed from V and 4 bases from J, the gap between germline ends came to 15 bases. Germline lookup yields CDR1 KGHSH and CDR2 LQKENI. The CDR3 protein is CASSPPDSLRSYGYTF. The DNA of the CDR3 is TGTGCCAGCTCACCACCGGACTCCCTCAGATCCTATGGCTACACCTTC.

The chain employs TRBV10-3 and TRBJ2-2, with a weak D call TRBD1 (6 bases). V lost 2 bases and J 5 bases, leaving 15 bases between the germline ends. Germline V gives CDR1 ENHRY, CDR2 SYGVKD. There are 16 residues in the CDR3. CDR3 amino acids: CAISEPGRGGTGELFF. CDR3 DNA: TGTGCCATCAGTGAGCCGGGACGAGGGGGAACCGGGGAGCTGTTTTTT.

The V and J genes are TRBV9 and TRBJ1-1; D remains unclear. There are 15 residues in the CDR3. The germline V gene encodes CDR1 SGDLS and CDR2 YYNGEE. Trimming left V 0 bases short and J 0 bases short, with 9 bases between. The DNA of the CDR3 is TGTGCCAGCAGCGTAGGGACGGCGGTGAACACTGAAGCTTTCTTT. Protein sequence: CASSVGTAVNTEAFF. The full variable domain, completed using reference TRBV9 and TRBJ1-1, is DSGVTQTPKHLITATGQRVTLRCSPRSGDLSVYWYQQSLDQGLQFLIQYYNGEERAKGNILERFSAQQFPDLHSELNLSSLELGDSALYFCASSVGTAVNTEAFFGQGTRLTVV.

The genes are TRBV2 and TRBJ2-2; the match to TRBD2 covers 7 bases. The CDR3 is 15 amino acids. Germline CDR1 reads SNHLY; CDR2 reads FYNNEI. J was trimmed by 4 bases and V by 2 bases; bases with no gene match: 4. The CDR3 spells CASSELGGGTGELFF. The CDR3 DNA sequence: TGTGCCAGCAGTGAACTTGGGGGGGGCACCGGGGAGCTGTTTTTT.

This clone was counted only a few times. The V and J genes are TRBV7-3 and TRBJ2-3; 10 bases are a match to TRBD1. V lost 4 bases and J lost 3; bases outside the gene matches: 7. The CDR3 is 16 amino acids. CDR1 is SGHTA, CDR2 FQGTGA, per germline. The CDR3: CASSSSGTGVTDTQYF. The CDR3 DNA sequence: TGTGCCAGCAGCTCCTCCGGGACAGGGGTTACAGATACGCAGTATTTT.

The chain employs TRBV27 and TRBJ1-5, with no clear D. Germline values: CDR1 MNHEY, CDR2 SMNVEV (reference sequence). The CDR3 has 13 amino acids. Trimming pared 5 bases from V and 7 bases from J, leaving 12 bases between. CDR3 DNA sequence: TGTGCCAGCAGTCCCGCACCTGGCCAGCCCCAGCATTTT. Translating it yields CASSPAPGQPQHF.